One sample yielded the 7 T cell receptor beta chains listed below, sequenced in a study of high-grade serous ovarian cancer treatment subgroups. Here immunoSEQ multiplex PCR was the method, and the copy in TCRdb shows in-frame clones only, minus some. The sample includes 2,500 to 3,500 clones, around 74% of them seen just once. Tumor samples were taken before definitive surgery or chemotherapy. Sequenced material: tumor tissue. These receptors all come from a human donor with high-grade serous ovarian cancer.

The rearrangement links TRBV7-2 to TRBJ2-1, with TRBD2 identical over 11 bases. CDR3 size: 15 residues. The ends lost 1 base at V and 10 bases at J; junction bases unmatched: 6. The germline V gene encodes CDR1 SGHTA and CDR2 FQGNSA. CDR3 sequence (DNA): TGTGCCAGCAGCTTAGTAGCGGGAGGGCCTCAGGAGCAGTTCTTC. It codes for CASSLVAGGPQEQFF.

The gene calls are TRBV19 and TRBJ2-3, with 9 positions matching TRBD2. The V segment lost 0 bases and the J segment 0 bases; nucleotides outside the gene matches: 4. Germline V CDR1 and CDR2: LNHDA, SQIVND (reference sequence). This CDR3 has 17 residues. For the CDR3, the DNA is TGTGCCAGTAGTATAGAGGGACTAGCAGCTAGCACAGATACGCAGTATTTT. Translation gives CASSIEGLAASTDTQYF.

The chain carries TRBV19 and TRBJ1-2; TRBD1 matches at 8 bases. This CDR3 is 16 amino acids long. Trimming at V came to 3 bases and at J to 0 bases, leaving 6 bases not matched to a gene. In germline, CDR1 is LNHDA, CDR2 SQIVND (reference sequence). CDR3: CASSMTGEQPNYGYTF. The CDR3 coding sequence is TGTGCCAGTAGTATGACAGGGGAACAGCCTAACTATGGCTACACCTTC. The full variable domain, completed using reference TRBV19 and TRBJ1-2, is DGGITQSPKYLFRKEGQNVTLSCEQNLNHDAMYWYRQDPGQGLRLIYYSQIVNDFQKGDIAEGYSVSREKKESFPLTVTSAQKNPTAFYLCASSMTGEQPNYGYTFGSGTRLTVV.

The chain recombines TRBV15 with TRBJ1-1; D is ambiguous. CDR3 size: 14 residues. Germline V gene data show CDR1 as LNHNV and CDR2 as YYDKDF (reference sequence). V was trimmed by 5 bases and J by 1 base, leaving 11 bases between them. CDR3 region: CATSRKAGNTEAFF. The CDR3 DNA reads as TGTGCCACCAGCCGTAAGGCCGGGAACACTGAAGCTTTCTTT.

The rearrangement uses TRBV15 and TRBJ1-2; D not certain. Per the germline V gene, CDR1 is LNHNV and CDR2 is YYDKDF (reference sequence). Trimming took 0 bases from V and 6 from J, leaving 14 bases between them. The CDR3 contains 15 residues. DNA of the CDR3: TGTGCCACCAGCAGAGATACGATGGCCTCCAATGGCTACACCTTC. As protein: CATSRDTMASNGYTF.

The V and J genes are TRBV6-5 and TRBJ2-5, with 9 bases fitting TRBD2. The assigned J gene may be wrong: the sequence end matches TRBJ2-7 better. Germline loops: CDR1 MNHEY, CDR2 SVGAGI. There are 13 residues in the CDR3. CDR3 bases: TGTGCCATCGCTAGGCGGGAGGGTTACGAGCAGTACTTC. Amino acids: CAIARREGYEQYF.

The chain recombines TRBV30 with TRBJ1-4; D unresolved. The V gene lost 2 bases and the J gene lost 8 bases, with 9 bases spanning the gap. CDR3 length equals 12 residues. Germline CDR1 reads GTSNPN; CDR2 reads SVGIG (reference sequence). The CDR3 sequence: CAWSPGQEKLFF. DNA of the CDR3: TGTGCCTGGAGTCCGGGCCAGGAAAAACTGTTTTTT.